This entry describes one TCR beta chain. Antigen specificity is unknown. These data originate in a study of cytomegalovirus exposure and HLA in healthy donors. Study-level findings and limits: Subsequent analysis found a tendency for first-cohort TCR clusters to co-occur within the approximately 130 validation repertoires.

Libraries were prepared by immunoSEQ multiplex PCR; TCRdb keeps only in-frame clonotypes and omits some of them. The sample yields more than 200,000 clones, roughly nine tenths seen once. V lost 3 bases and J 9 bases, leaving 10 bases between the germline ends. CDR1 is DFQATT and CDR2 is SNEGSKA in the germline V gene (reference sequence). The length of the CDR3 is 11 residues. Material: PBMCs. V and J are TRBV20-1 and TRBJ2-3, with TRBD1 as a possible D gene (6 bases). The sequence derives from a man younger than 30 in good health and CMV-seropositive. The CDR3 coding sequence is TGCAGTGCTAGTGCAGGGGAAACGCAGTATTTT. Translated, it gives CSASAGETQYF.